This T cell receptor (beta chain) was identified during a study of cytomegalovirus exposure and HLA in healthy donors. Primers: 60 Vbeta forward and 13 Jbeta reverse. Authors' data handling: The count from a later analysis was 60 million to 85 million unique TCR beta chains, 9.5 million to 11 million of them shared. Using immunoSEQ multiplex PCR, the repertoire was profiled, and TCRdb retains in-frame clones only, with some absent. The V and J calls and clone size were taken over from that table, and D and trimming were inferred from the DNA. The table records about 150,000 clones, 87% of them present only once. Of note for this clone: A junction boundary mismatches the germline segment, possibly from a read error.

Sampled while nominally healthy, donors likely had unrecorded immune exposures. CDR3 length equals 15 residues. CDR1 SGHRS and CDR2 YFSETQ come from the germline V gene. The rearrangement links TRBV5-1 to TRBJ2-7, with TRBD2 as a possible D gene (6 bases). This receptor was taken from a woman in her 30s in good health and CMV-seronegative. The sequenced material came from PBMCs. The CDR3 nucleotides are TGCGCCAGCGGCTTGGGAGCGGGTTACTCCTACGAGCAGTACTTC. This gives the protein CASGLGAGYSYEQYF.